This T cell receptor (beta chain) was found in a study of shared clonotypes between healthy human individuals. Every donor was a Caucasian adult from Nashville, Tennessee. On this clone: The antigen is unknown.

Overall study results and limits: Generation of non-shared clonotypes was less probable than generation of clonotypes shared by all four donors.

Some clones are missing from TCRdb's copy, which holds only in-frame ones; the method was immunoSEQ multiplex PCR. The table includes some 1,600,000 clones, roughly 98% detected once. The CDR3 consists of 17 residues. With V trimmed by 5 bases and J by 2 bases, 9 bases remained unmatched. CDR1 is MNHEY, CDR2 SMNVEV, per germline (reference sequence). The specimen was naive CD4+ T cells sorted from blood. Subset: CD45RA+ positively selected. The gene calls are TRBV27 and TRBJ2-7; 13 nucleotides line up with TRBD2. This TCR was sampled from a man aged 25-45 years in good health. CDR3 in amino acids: CASSPGLAGVFAYEQYF. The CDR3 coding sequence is TGTGCCAGCAGTCCAGGACTAGCGGGAGTGTTTGCCTACGAGCAGTACTTC.